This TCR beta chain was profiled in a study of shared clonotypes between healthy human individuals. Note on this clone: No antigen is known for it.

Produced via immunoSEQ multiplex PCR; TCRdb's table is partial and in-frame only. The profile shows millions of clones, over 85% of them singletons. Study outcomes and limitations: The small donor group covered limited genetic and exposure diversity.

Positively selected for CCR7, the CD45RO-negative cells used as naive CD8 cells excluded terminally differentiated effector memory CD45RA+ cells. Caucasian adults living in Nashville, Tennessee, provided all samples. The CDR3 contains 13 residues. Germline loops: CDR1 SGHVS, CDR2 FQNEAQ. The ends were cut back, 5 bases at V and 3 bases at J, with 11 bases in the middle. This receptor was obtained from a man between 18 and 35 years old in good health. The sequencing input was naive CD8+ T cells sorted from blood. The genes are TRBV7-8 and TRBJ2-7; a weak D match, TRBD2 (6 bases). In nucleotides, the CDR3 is TGTGCCAGCAGCGCGGACGGGGGCTACGAGCAGTACTTC. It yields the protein CASSADGGYEQYF.